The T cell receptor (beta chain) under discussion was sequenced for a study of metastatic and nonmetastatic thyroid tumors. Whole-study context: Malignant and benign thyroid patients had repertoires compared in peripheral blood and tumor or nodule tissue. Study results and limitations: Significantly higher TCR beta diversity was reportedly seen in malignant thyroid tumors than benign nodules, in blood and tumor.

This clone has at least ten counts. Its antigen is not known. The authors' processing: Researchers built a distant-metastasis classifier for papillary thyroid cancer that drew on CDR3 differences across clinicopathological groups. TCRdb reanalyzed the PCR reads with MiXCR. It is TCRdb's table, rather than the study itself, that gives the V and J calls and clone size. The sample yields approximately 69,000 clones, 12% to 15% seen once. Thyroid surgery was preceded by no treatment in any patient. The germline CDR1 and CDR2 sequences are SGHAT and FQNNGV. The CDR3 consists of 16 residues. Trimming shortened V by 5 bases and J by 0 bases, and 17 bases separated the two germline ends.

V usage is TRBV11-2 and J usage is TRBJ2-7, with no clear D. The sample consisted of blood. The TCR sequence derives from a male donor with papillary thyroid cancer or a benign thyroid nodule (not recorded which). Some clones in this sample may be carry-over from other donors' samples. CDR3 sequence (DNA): TGTGCCAGCAGCCCAATTAACAGCCATATCTCCTACGAGCAGTACGTC. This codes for CASSPINSHISYEQYV.